This T cell receptor beta chain stems from a study of Ad26.COV2.S vaccination and SARS-CoV-2 variants. Clones were read by immunoSEQ multiplex PCR, and TCRdb kept only the in-frame ones, dropping some. The sample includes more than 300,000 clones, around nine tenths of them seen just once. Described treatment: around 19 received Ad26.COV2.S at low or high dose, single or two shots; 5 received placebo; per-sample allocation not given. Sampling was performed 63 days after the first vaccine or placebo injection. In germline, CDR1 is MNHEY, CDR2 SMNVEV (reference sequence). CDR3 size: 18 residues. V lost 5 bases to trimming and J lost 2 bases, with 19 bases between them.

The V call is TRBV27, the J call TRBJ1-6; a possible D gene is TRBD1 (6 bases). The clonotype originates from a person between 18 and 65 years old who received the Ad26.COV2.S COVID-19 vaccine or a placebo. Source: peripheral blood, taken in a trial of Ad26.COV2.S vaccine versus placebo. CDR3 DNA sequence: TGTGCCAGCAGTCCAACGGCCGCCAGGGGCACCTATAATTCACCCCTCCACTTT. Encoded protein: CASSPTAARGTYNSPLHF.